This T cell receptor beta chain was recorded in a study of blood T cell repertoires in COVID-19. Study context: From T cells, B-cell-depleted T cells, or PBMCs came the material, which was cDNA or gDNA.

Under the authors' procedure: Reference gene primer amplification yielded estimated nucleated cell counts. Sequencing used immunoSEQ multiplex PCR; TCRdb keeps in-frame clones, though not all of them. From that table come the V and J calls and clone size; the DNA was used to work out D and trimming. Seen here are about 140,000 clones, roughly four fifths observed once, and the top ten hold roughly 14%. The trim removed 2 bases at V and 4 bases at J, leaving 7 bases unmatched. CDR1 and CDR2 from the germline V gene are MGHRA and YSYEKL. The CDR3 has 15 amino acids. Material: peripheral blood. The source of this sequence is a man older than 75 with acute or convalescent COVID-19. The chain has TRBV4-1 and TRBJ1-2; TRBD1 matches at 7 bases. The CDR3 sequence: CASSQRTGEPYGYTF. In nucleotides, the CDR3 is TGCGCCAGCAGCCAACGCACAGGGGAACCCTATGGCTACACCTTC.